This is a list of T cell receptor beta chains from one sample in a study of T cells in Graves' hyperthyroidism and ophthalmopathy. One entry per CDR3 protein, called by TCRdb with MiXCR from the multiplex PCR reads. The sample shows a few hundred thousand distinct CDR3 sequences, about 17% of them seen only once. Sequenced material: blood. The receptors come from an older woman with Graves' ophthalmopathy. CDR3s include the opening cysteine and the closing phenylalanine or tryptophan. The D gene is left open where the match is weak. Not all rows give a size; the values are once, few, many and, for expanded clones, a class.

J | size | V | D | DNA | CDR3
TRBJ2-1 | - | TRBV3-1 | TRBD2 | TGTGCCAGCAGCCAAGATGGCGAGCAGGGAGGGAATGATCAGTTCTTC | CASSQDGEQGGNDQFF
TRBJ1-6 | - | TRBV4-3 | - | TGCGCCAGCAGCCAAGATGCGGTGTTTCATAATTCACCCCTCCACTTT | CASSQDAVFHNSPLHF
TRBJ2-7 | few | TRBV4-3 | TRBD2 | TGCGCCAGCAGCCAAGATCGGCTAGCGGGACGGGAATACGAGCAGTACTTC | CASSQDRLAGREYEQYF
TRBJ2-2 | few | TRBV4-1 | - | TGCGCCAGCAGCCAAGGGCTTGTCAGGGGTTCGAACACCGGGGAGCTGTTTTTT | CASSQGLVRGSNTGELFF
TRBJ1-6 | few | TRBV7-2 | - | TGTGCCAGCACCGCGAATAATTCACCCCTCCACTTT | CASTANNSPLHF
TRBJ2-3 | many | TRBV20-1 | TRBD2 | TGCAGTGCTAGAGCCCCCTCACTAGCGGTACTCAGCACAGATACGCAGTATTTT | CSARAPSLAVLSTDTQYF
TRBJ1-2 | few | TRBV27 | TRBD1 | TGTGCCAGCAGTTCACAGGGGTTGGGCTACACCTTC | CASSSQGLGYTF
TRBJ2-6 | - | TRBV28 | TRBD1 | TGTGCCAGCAGTCTCCGGGACAGAACCGACTCTGGGGCCAACGTCCTGACTTTC | CASSLRDRTDSGANVLTF
TRBJ1-5 | many | TRBV6-2/TRBV6-3 | - | TGTGCCAGCAGTTACTTAAACTCCAATCAGCCCCAGCATTTT | CASSYLNSNQPQHF
TRBJ2-7 | many | TRBV5-1 | - | TGCGCCAGCAGCTTGAACGGGGGTCCTTTTTACGAGCAGTACTTC | CASSLNGGPFYEQYF
TRBJ2-3 | many | TRBV5-1 | - | TGCGCCAGCAGCTTGGGATATGGGGTGGGAGATACGCAGTATTTT | CASSLGYGVGDTQYF
TRBJ1-1 | many | TRBV28 | - | TGTGCCAGCAGAAAGGGGGGGGTGAACACTGAAGCTTTCTTT | CASRKGGVNTEAFF
TRBJ2-5 | - | TRBV4-3 | - | TGCGCCAGCAGCCAAGGAGGCCAGGGAGGAGAGACCCAGTACTTC | CASSQGGQGGETQYF
TRBJ2-7 | many | TRBV14 | TRBD1 | TGCGCCAGCAGCTTGGGACAGGGTTTCGACGAGCAGTACTTC | CASSLGQGFDEQYF
TRBJ2-5 | - | TRBV24-1 | TRBD1 | TGTGCCACCAGTGACCGACGCCCCGGACAGGGCAACCAAGAGACCCAGTACTTC | CATSDRRPGQGNQETQYF
TRBJ2-3 | many | TRBV7-2 | TRBD2 | TGTGCCAGCAGCTTAAGACAGCGGGAGACAGATACGCAGTATTTT | CASSLRQRETDTQYF
TRBJ1-1 | many | TRBV6-2/TRBV6-3 | - | TGTGCCAGCAGTAAAAGGTCAGTGAACACTGAAGCTTTCTTT | CASSKRSVNTEAFF
TRBJ1-5 | few | TRBV28 | - | TGTGCCAGCAGTCCGTCGGGGGAGGGGATCAATCAGCCCCAGCATTTT | CASSPSGEGINQPQHF
TRBJ2-6 | - | TRBV20-1 | TRBD1 | TGCAGTGCTAGAGATGTGGGACAGGGCTACTCTGGGGCCAACGTCCTGACTTTC | CSARDVGQGYSGANVLTF
TRBJ2-1 | - | TRBV7-6 | - | TGTGCCAGCAGCTTAAGATATCCTTATAGGGACGAGCGCTACAATGAGCAGTTCTTC | CASSLRYPYRDERYNEQFF
TRBJ1-1 | many | TRBV6-2/TRBV6-3 | - | TGTGCCAGCAGACCAGACAGGAACACTGAAGCTTTCTTT | CASRPDRNTEAFF
TRBJ2-5 | - | TRBV9 | TRBD1 | TGTGCCAGCAGCTACCTGGACAGGGAGCTTGAGACCCAGTACTTC | CASSYLDRELETQYF
TRBJ2-5 | - | TRBV24-1 | - | TGTGCCACCAGTGATTCGGGGGATTGGGCAGAAGAGACCCAGTACTTC | CATSDSGDWAEETQYF
TRBJ1-1 | few | TRBV6-2/TRBV6-3 | - | TGTGCCAGCAGTTACAATTGGGAAACTGAAGCTTTCTTT | CASSYNWETEAFF
TRBJ2-7 | many | TRBV28 | - | TGTGCCAGCAGTTTTATCGCAGGGTCCCACGAGCAGTACTTC | CASSFIAGSHEQYF
TRBJ1-1 | many | TRBV6-5 | - | TGTGCCAGCAGTTACGGACAGTTCGGCACTGAAGCTTTCTTT | CASSYGQFGTEAFF
TRBJ1-5 | few | TRBV4-3 | - | TGCGCCAGCAGCCAAGATCGAACAGGGTATAGCAATCAGCCCCAGCATTTT | CASSQDRTGYSNQPQHF
TRBJ1-5 | many | TRBV3-1 | - | TGTGCCAGCAGCCAAGCAGGGATTGGAGATCAGCCCCAGCATTTT | CASSQAGIGDQPQHF
TRBJ1-2 | many | TRBV27 | - | TGTGCCAGCAGTTTAAGGCGGGAGCGGGGCTACACCTTC | CASSLRRERGYTF
TRBJ2-7 | - | TRBV7-9 | TRBD2 | TGTGCCAGCAGCCCGGCGAAACTGGCTAGCGGGATGCGGACTAGCTACGAGCAGTACTTC | CASSPAKLASGMRTSYEQYF
TRBJ2-1 | many | TRBV5-1 | - | TGCGCCAGCAGCTTGGAAGCAGGGCCTTACAATGAGCAGTTCTTC | CASSLEAGPYNEQFF
TRBJ2-5 | many | TRBV5-8 | - | TGTGCCAGCGGTCGTGGGGCGGGGCTCCAAGAGACCCAGTACTTC | CASGRGAGLQETQYF
TRBJ2-5 | many | TRBV3-1 | - | TGTGCCAGCAGCCGGCCGGAGACCCAGTACTTC | CASSRPETQYF
TRBJ2-7 | - | TRBV20-1 | - | TGCAGTGCTTTATTCGTTGGTGGAGTGAGCTCCTACGAGCAGTACTTC | CSALFVGGVSSYEQYF
TRBJ2-5 | - | TRBV5-4 | - | TGTGCCAGCTGCAACAGGGACCAAGAGACCCAGTACTTC | CASCNRDQETQYF
TRBJ1-1 | few | TRBV15 | - | TGTGCCACCAGCAGACATGACAGGAACACTGAAGCTTTCTTT | CATSRHDRNTEAFF
TRBJ2-3 | - | TRBV7-6 | TRBD2 | TGTGCCAGCAGCTTAGCGTCTAGCGGGAGGGCTTCGAGGCAGTATTTT | CASSLASSGRASRQYF
TRBJ2-5 | - | TRBV18 | TRBD1 | TGTGCCAGCTCACCACCGACAGGGGTAGAGACCCAGTACTTC | CASSPPTGVETQYF
TRBJ1-2 | - | TRBV19 | - | TGTGCCAGTAGAACCAAAACCGCGGCCGGTTTCGGAGCTAACTATGGCTACACCTTC | CASRTKTAAGFGANYGYTF
TRBJ2-1 | many | TRBV10-3 | TRBD1 | TGTGCCATCAGCCGGGACAGAAACAATGAGCAGTTCTTC | CAISRDRNNEQFF